The sequence of this T cell receptor (beta chain) was determined in a study of Ad26.COV2.S vaccination and SARS-CoV-2 variants. Study-wide context: Ad26.COV2.S was injected intramuscularly once or twice, 56 days apart. Notes on the study in general: Vaccine and placebo groups showed comparable non-spike TCR breadth. Assessments of TCR breadth and depth may have underestimated the total T cell responses.

Germline V gives CDR1 LNHDA, CDR2 SQIVND (reference sequence). The V gene lost 2 bases and the J gene lost 3 bases, with 11 bases spanning the gap. The CDR3 has 14 residues. The treatment was: some 20 received Ad26.COV2.S at low or high dose, single or two shots; roughly five received placebo; per-sample allocation not given. Samples were taken on day 63 after the first vaccine or placebo injection. The table came from immunoSEQ multiplex PCR; TCRdb's copy has only in-frame clones and leaves some out. The table lists 440,000 or so clones, roughly 90% of them singletons. Details on this clone: The antigen remains undetermined.

The V and J genes are TRBV19 and TRBJ2-7; D unresolved. Sequencing was performed on peripheral blood, taken in a trial of Ad26.COV2.S vaccine versus placebo. The sequence was obtained from a person aged 18-65 years who received the Ad26.COV2.S COVID-19 vaccine or a placebo. In DNA form, the CDR3 reads TGTGCCAGTAGTATAACCACTACCCGCTACGAGCAGTACTTC. Translation gives CASSITTTRYEQYF.